Detailed here is one TCR beta chain. Its antigen target is currently unknown. No per-base quality is available; no much larger clone lies one base away. This sample was included in a study of Ad26.COV2.S vaccination and SARS-CoV-2 variants (dated by TCRdb to the early 2020s). Background for the entire study: Vaccine-arm donors were drawn from COV1001, a multicentre, randomized, double-blind, placebo-controlled phase I-IIa trial of Ad26.COV2.S in healthy adults. Dosing of Ad26.COV2.S was intramuscular, at either 5x10^10 or 1x10^11 viral particles, delivered as one shot or as two shots spaced 56 days apart. Sequencing of the TCRbeta repertoire served to evaluate the specificity and breadth of SARS-CoV-2-reactive T cell receptors following Ad26.COV2.S vaccination. The TCR-sequenced set comprised approximately 32 samples: around 20 Ad26.COV2.S vaccine recipients, 5 placebo recipients and 8 SARS-CoV-2 convalescent individuals. Trial participants were randomized into five groups of five, in which low-dose or high-dose Ad26.COV2.S was given once or twice, or placebo was given on both occasions. Blinding of investigators to trial group allocation was maintained during experiments and outcome assessment.

Trimming removed 0 bases from V and 4 bases from J, leaving 13 bases between the germline ends. Taken from cysteine to phenylalanine, the CDR3 has 15 residues. Of all the DNA, just the CDR3 is kept, 45 bases in frame from base 1. Via the germline V gene, CDR1 is SGHRS and CDR2 YFSETQ. Read against the paper, the sample's treatment or condition label means: roughly 20 received Ad26.COV2.S at low or high dose, single or two shots; about five received placebo; per-sample allocation not given. For vaccine and placebo recipients, the sequenced repertoires came from samples collected on day 63 after the first injection. Between 29 July and 7 August 2020, Cohort 1b enrolled approximately 26 adults aged 18-55 years at one site in Boston, USA. Ad26.COV2.S was a replication-incompetent adenovirus type 26 vector expressing a prefusion-stabilized SARS-CoV-2 spike protein from the original Wuhan strain. Broader findings and caveats from the paper: Higher spike-specific TCR breadth was observed in Ad26.COV2.S recipients than in placebo recipients (P = 0.0014). The study was not powered for comparison of responses between vaccine doses or regimens. Substantial breadth of spike-specific CD8+ and CD4+ T cell responses was reported after vaccination. Non-spike TCR breadth was comparable between vaccine and placebo recipients, consistent with the vaccine containing only spike. The authors noted that total T cell responses may have been underestimated by the TCR breadth and depth analyses.

The immunoSEQ Assay was the method used to sequence TCRbeta CDR3 regions. After extraction, genomic DNA underwent amplification by bias-controlled multiplex PCR, followed by high-throughput sequencing. The original methods were these. To quantify the absolute abundance of every unique TCRbeta CDR3 region, sequences were collapsed and filtered. T cell fraction was estimated by normalizing TCRbeta template counts to usable DNA, with usable DNA measured through amplification of reference genes found in all nucleated cells. Repertoire TCRs were annotated as SARS-CoV-2-specific by exact matching of V gene, CDR3 amino acid sequence and J gene to a known reactive TCR set. The reference SARS-CoV-2 TCR set came from MIRA and was filtered for enrichment in COVID-19-positive ImmuneCODE repertoires, removing public or cross-reactive TCRs. Drawing on the MIRA antigens, annotated TCRs were analysed further at the level of specific ORF or position within ORF. Depth was the summed frequency of annotated unique rearrangements, while breadth was defined as annotated unique rearrangements over total unique productive rearrangements. TCR breadth was compared between groups using two-sided Wilcoxon rank-sum tests. TCRdb stores this immuneACCESS table with in-frame sequences only. Part of the clones is absent; in the studies checked, under half of the shortfall reflects unresolved V genes, and no reason is known for the rest. V and J calls and clone size are copied from that table; D and trimming were computed from the DNA. This sample has approximately 420,000 clones in its table, and around 85% of those were observed once. The ten largest clones capture 3.5% of the sample.

This clonotype originated in a person aged 18-60 years who received the Ad26.COV2.S COVID-19 vaccine or a placebo. This chain joins TRBV5-1 to TRBJ2-5, and TRBD2 may be the D gene, going by 6 matching bases. This specimen consisted of peripheral blood, obtained in a trial of Ad26.COV2.S vaccine versus placebo. The CDR3 loop reads CASSLGGGPRETQYF. The DNA is TGCGCCAGCAGCTTGGGGGGAGGTCCCAGAGAGACCCAGTACTTC.